A selection of T cell receptor beta chains follows, all from one sample in a study of T cell responses to AZD1222 COVID-19 vaccine. Method: immunoSEQ multiplex PCR; TCRdb's copy keeps in-frame clones and lacks some. This repertoire shows around 83,000 clones, about 83% found once; its top ten account for more than 8.5%. The sequenced sample was peripheral blood, obtained on day 0 of AZD1222 vaccination. The receptors originated from an adult in good health. The CDR3 runs from the conserved cysteine through the conserved F or W. The D gene is left open where the match is weak. Clone sizes are given selectively: once, few, many, or a class where the clone is expanded.

v_call	j_call	clone_size	d_call	cdr3_aa	cdr3_nt
TRBV19	TRBJ2-3	.	TRBD1	CASRRTGSTDTQYF	TGTGCCAGTAGAAGGACAGGTTCCACAGATACGCAGTATTTT
TRBV6-6	TRBJ2-7	.	TRBD2	CASSTSGGSYEQYF	TGTGCCAGCAGTACCTCGGGGGGCTCCTACGAGCAGTACTTC
TRBV7-3	TRBJ2-1	.	.	CASSLMAGSSYNEQFF	TGTGCCAGCAGCTTAATGGCGGGCAGCTCCTACAATGAGCAGTTCTTC
TRBV5-5	TRBJ1-1	.	.	CASSLVGRATEAFF	TGTGCCAGCAGCTTGGTGGGGCGGGCCACTGAAGCTTTCTTT
TRBV5-1	TRBJ1-1	.	.	CASSLGWNTEAFF	TGCGCCAGCAGCTTGGGTTGGAACACTGAAGCTTTCTTT
TRBV5-6	TRBJ1-4	.	.	CASTPSPGARKLFF	TGTGCCAGCACCCCTTCCCCGGGGGCGAGGAAACTGTTTTTT
TRBV7-9	TRBJ1-4	.	.	CASSLIGGATNEKLFF	TGTGCCAGCAGCTTAATAGGGGGGGCAACTAATGAAAAACTGTTTTTT
TRBV18	TRBJ2-5	few	.	CASSHRTMQETQYF	TGTGCCAGCTCACACCGGACTATGCAAGAGACCCAGTACTTC
TRBV19	TRBJ2-3	once	TRBD2	CASSRLAGEVTDTQYF	TGTGCCAGTAGTCGGCTAGCGGGGGAGGTTACAGATACGCAGTATTTT
TRBV23-1	TRBJ1-5	.	.	CASSQGPTWRGRSNQPQHF	TGCGCCAGCAGTCAAGGACCCACCTGGCGAGGACGTAGCAATCAGCCCCAGCATTTT
TRBV5-1	TRBJ2-6	.	.	CASSARPGSGANVLTF	TGCGCCAGCAGCGCCCGGCCGGGATCTGGGGCCAACGTCCTGACTTTC
TRBV7-6	TRBJ1-2	.	.	CASSPYRQAGYTF	TGTGCCAGCAGCCCCTACCGACAGGCTGGCTACACCTTC
TRBV18	TRBJ1-4	.	TRBD1	CASSPSQGATNEKLFF	TGTGCCAGCTCACCGTCACAGGGGGCAACTAATGAAAAACTGTTTTTT
TRBV4-2	TRBJ1-1	few	.	CASSSNSNTEAFF	TGTGCCAGCAGCTCGAACTCGAACACTGAAGCTTTCTTT